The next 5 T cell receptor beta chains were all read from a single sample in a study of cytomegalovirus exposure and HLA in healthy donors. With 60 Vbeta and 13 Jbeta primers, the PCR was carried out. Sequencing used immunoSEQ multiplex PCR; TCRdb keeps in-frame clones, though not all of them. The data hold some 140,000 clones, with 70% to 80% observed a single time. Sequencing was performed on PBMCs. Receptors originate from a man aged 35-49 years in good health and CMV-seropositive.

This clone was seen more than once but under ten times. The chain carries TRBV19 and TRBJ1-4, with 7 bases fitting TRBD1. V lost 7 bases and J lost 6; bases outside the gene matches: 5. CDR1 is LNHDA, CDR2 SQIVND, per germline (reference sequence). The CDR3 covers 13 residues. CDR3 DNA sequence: TGTGCCAGTACCACAGGGGCGGATGAAAAACTGTTTTTT. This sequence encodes CASTTGADEKLFF.

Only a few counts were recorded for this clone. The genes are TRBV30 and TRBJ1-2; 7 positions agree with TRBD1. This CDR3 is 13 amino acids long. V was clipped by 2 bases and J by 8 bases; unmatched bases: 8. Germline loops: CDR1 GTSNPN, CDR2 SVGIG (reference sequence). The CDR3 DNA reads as TGTGCCTGGAGTCCCCGAGGGGGCTCGGGCTACACCTTC. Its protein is CAWSPRGGSGYTF.

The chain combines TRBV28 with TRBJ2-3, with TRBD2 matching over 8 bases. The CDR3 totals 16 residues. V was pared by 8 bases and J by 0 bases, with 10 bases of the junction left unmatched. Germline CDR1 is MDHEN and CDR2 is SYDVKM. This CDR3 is CASDSLSSGSTDTQYF. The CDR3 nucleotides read TGTGCCAGCGATAGCCTGTCTAGCGGGAGCACAGATACGCAGTATTTT. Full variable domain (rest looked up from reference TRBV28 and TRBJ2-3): DVKVTQSSRYLVKRTGEKVFLECVQDMDHENMFWYRQDPGLGLRLIYFSYDVKMKEKGDIPEGYSVSREKKERFSLILESASTNQTSMYLCASDSLSSGSTDTQYFGPGTRLTVL.

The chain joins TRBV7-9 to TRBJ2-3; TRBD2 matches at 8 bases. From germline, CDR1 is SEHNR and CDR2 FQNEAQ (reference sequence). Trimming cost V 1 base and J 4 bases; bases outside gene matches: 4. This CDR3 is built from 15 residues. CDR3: CASSLETSAADTQYF. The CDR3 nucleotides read TGTGCCAGCAGCTTAGAGACTAGCGCGGCAGATACGCAGTATTTT.

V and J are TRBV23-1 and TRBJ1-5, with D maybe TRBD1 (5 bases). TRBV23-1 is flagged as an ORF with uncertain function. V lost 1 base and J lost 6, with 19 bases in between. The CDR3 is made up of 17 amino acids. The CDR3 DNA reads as TGCGCCAGCAGTCAATTAACGAAAGGGAATCAGGGTCAGCCCCAGCATTTT. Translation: CASSQLTKGNQGQPQHF.